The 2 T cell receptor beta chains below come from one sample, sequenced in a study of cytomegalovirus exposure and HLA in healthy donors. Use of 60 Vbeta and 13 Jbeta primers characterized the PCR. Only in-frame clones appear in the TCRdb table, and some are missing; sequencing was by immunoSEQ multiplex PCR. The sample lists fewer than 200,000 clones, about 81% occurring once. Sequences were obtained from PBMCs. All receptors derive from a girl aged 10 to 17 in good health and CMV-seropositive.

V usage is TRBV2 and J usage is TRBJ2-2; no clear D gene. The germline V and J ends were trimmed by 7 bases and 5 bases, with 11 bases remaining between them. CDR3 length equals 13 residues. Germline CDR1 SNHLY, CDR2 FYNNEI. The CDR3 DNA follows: TGTGCCAGCAAAGGAGCGCGGACCGGGGAGCTGTTTTTT. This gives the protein CASKGARTGELFF.

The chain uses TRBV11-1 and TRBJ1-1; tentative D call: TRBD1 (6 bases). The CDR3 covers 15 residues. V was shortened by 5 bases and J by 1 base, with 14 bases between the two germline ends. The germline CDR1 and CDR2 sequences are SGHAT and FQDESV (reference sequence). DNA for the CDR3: TGTGCCAGCAGCCCAAGACTGACAGGGAACACTGAAGCTTTCTTT. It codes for CASSPRLTGNTEAFF.